This note documents a single T cell receptor (beta chain) sequence. Its cognate antigen is unknown. PCR used 60 Vbeta primers and 13 Jbeta primers. Some clones are missing from TCRdb's copy, which holds only in-frame ones; the method was immunoSEQ multiplex PCR. Of 80,000 to 130,000 clones listed, around 80% were seen once; the top ten hold roughly 1.2%. The CDR3 totals 12 residues. Germline CDR1 and CDR2: SGHDT and YYEEEE. All donors participated as healthy donors of bone marrow. This sample stems from a study of cytomegalovirus exposure and HLA in healthy donors. Study-wide points: Roughly uniform sequencing depth across donors was assumed, possibly incorrectly. In a later analysis, V- and J-gene trimming of beta chains associated with a DCLRE1C missense variant, replicated independently. Many donors carried some public TCRs, although rarity characterized most TCR sequences.

V gene TRBV5-6 combines with J gene TRBJ2-5; possibly TRBD2 for D (5 bases). The end of the DNA fits TRBJ2-7 better, so the J call may be wrong. Sequencing used PBMCs. The TCR was taken from a young woman in good health and CMV-seronegative. Here the CDR3 reads CASSSGPYEQYF. CDR3 sequence (DNA): TGTGCCAGCAGCAGCGGCCCCTACGAGCAGTACTTC.